This T cell receptor beta chain originates from a study of Ad26.COV2.S vaccination and SARS-CoV-2 variants. TCRdb keeps only in-frame clones here, not all; method: immunoSEQ multiplex PCR. The top ten clones hold around 6.6% of a sample with roughly 350,000 clones, 88% of them seen once. From germline, CDR1 is ENHRY and CDR2 SYGVKD. Trimming cost V 10 bases and J 0 bases; bases outside gene matches: 9. This CDR3 is 15 amino acids long. Regarding treatment: roughly 18 received Ad26.COV2.S at low or high dose, single or two shots; a few received placebo; per-sample allocation not given. Specimens were obtained on day 63 following the first vaccine or placebo injection.

This chain joins TRBV10-3 and TRBJ1-3; 7 nucleotides line up with TRBD1. Material: peripheral blood, obtained in a trial of Ad26.COV2.S vaccine versus placebo. The sequence was obtained from a person between 18 and 65 years old who received the Ad26.COV2.S COVID-19 vaccine or a placebo. This CDR3 is CATLQTGTSGNTIYF. CDR3 sequence (DNA): TGTGCCACCCTCCAGACAGGGACCTCTGGAAACACCATATATTTT.